This T cell receptor beta chain was obtained from a study of T cell repertoires in cytomegalovirus infection. Study overall: Well-studied HLA-B-restricted epitopes and recently identified HLA-C-restricted epitopes of CMV were both used in the study.

Via MiXCR, TCRdb re-called the reads, giving one row per CDR3 protein. The repertoire includes hundreds of thousands of distinct CDR3 sequences, approximately 33% of them detected once, and about an eighth sits in the top ten. The table lists this clonotype with many counts. Its antigen is unknown. V was pared by 5 bases and J by 3 bases, with 1 base of the junction left unmatched. This CDR3 comprises 12 residues. Germline-derived CDR1 and CDR2 are SGHTA and FQGNSA. The rearrangement uses TRBV7-2 and TRBJ2-7; 7 positions agree with TRBD2. The sequence derives from a human donor in good health (CMV status not recorded). Some clones in this sample may be carry-over from other donors' samples. The material sequenced was cultured CD8+ T cells from PBMCs, taken from culture after CMV antigen stimulation. As DNA, the CDR3 is TGTGCCAGCAGCGGGGGGGACTACGAGCAGTACTTC. The encoded protein is CASSGGDYEQYF.